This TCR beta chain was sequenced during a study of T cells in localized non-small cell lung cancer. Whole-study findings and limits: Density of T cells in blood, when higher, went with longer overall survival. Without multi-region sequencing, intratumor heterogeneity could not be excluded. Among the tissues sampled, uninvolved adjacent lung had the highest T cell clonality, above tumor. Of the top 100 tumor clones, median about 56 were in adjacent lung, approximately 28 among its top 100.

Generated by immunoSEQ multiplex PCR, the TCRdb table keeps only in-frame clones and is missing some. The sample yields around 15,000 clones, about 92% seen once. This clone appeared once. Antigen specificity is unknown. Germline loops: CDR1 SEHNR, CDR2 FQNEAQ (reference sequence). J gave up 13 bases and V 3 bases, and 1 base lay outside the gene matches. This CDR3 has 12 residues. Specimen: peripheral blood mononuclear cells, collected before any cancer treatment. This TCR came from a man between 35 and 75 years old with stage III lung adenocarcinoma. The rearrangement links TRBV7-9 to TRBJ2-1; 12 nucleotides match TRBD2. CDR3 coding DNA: TGTGCCAGCAGCTTGACTAGCGGGAGTCAGTTCTTC. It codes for CASSLTSGSQFF. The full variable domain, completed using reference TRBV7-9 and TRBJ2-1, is DTGVSQNPRHKITKRGQNVTFRCDPISEHNRLYWYRQTLGQGPEFLTYFQNEAQLEKSRLLSDRFSAERPKGSFSTLEIQRTEQGDSAMYLCASSLTSGSQFFGPGTRLTVL.